Listed below are T cell receptor beta chains from one sample, sequenced in a study of graft-versus-host responses after intestinal transplantation. Data came from immunoSEQ multiplex PCR; TCRdb stores just in-frame clones and leaves some out. The top ten hold over 4% of the sample, which has 20,000 to 25,000 clones, 85% to 90% seen once. The sequences come from PBMCs, collected 65 to 70 days after intestinal transplantation. The receptors stem from a human patient who received an intestinal transplant, so some T cells may come from the graft donor. The CDR3 runs from the conserved cysteine through the conserved F or W. Each record gives: J gene, clone size, V gene, D gene, CDR3 DNA, CDR3 protein. The D gene is left open where the match is weak. Size tells how often a clone was seen (once, few, many) or the class of an expanded clone, and some rows leave it out.

TRBJ1-5	medium-sized	TRBV7-8	-	TGTGCCAGCAGCTTAGTCGGGGTCGGGCCATGGGGTCAGCCCCAGCATTTT	CASSLVGVGPWGQPQHF
TRBJ2-1	-	TRBV29-1	TRBD1	TGCACCACTCGAAATACAGGGGGCTGGGATGAGCAGTTCTTC	CTTRNTGGWDEQFF
TRBJ1-4	-	TRBV5-6	-	TGTGCCAGCAGCCCTAATGAAAAACTGTTTTTT	CASSPNEKLFF
TRBJ1-2	once	TRBV30	TRBD1	TGTGCCGGGACAGTTAACTATGGCTACACCTTC	CAGTVNYGYTF
TRBJ2-7	-	TRBV14	TRBD2	TGTGCCAGCAGCCAAGGACTAGCTAACGAGCAGTACTTC	CASSQGLANEQYF
TRBJ2-3	-	TRBV6-5	TRBD1	TGTGCCAGCAGTTCTCCCGGGACAGGGAATACGCAGTATTTT	CASSSPGTGNTQYF
TRBJ1-5	-	TRBV27	-	TGTGCCAGCAGTCCCGGGACGGGTGTGTTACCCCAGCATTTT	CASSPGTGVLPQHF
TRBJ1-1	-	TRBV5-1	-	TGCGCCAGCAGCTTGGTTGCGAACACTGAAGCTTTCTTT	CASSLVANTEAFF
TRBJ2-5	once	TRBV7-2	-	TGTGCCAGCAGCCATAACACAGCCCACCAAGAGACCCAGTACTTC	CASSHNTAHQETQYF
TRBJ1-1	-	TRBV9	TRBD1	TGTGCCAGCAGCGCCTCCGGGACAGGGGCCACTGAAGCTTTCTTT	CASSASGTGATEAFF
TRBJ2-1	-	TRBV4-3	-	TGCGCCAGCAGCCAATGGGCGAGACAGAGGATCAATGAGCAGTTCTTC	CASSQWARQRINEQFF
TRBJ1-1	-	TRBV18	-	TGTGCCAGCTCACCGCTATTGCTAGTGAACACTGAAGCTTTCTTT	CASSPLLLVNTEAFF
TRBJ2-2	-	TRBV30	TRBD2	TGTGCCTGGAGTGTACTAGTAGCGGGGGCTTACACCGGGGAGCTGTTTTTT	CAWSVLVAGAYTGELFF
TRBJ2-2	-	TRBV4-3	-	TGCGCCAGCAGCCAAGATATTGGACCGAGGGGCGGGGAGCTGTTTTTT	CASSQDIGPRGGELFF
TRBJ1-2	-	TRBV27	TRBD1	TGTGCCAGCAGGGCGGACAGGGGATTCTATGGCTACACCTTC	CASRADRGFYGYTF